The entry that follows covers one TCR beta chain sequence. This record belongs to a study of blood T cell repertoires in COVID-19. The CDR3 totals 15 residues. CDR1 and CDR2 (germline): KGHSH, LQKENI. V was cut by 2 bases and J by 4 bases, with 14 bases left in between. Data came from immunoSEQ multiplex PCR; TCRdb stores just in-frame clones and leaves some out. The sample includes tens of thousands of clones, more than 70% of them seen just once. The rearrangement links TRBV18 to TRBJ1-2; TRBD1 is a possible D gene (6 bases). Sequencing was done on a sample of peripheral blood. This receptor was obtained from a woman older than 75 with acute or convalescent COVID-19. Written as DNA, the CDR3 is TGTGCCAGCTCACCAGCCTCGGGACAACTCTATGGCTACACCTTC. It translates to CASSPASGQLYGYTF.